These 21 T cell receptor beta chains share one sample of origin, sequenced in a study of T cell changes during pregnancy in multiple sclerosis. Produced via immunoSEQ multiplex PCR; TCRdb's table is partial and in-frame only. The sample holds 40,000 to 55,000 clones; roughly 90% are singletons and the top ten take about 1.5%. The material sequenced was peripheral blood, taken in the first trimester of pregnancy. Receptors were obtained from a female donor in good health, enrolled as a control in a pregnancy study.

The CDR3 nucleotides read TGCGCCAGCAGCTACGAGCGGACAGTAAACTATGGCTACACCTTC. Translation gives CASSYERTVNYGYTF. The chain uses TRBV4-1 and TRBJ1-2; weak D call: TRBD1 (6 bases). The CDR3 totals 15 residues. The V end lost 5 bases, the J end lost 2 bases, and 15 bases lay between the germline ends. Germline-derived CDR1 and CDR2 are MGHRA and YSYEKL.

The genes are TRBV4-2 and TRBJ2-1; 8 bases map to TRBD1. With 1 base clipped from V and 5 bases from J, the junction kept 10 bases outside the gene matches. CDR1 and CDR2 (germline): LGHNA, YNFKEQ. The CDR3 extends over 17 amino acids. CDR3 residues: CASSQVGGAGGNNEQFF. The CDR3 DNA reads as TGTGCCAGCAGCCAAGTTGGTGGGGCAGGGGGCAACAATGAGCAGTTCTTC.

This clone was picked up a small number of times. The chain links TRBV30 to TRBJ2-2; D may be TRBD2 (6 bases). V dropped 0 bases and J dropped 7 bases, with 12 bases sitting between them. The CDR3 sequence is 14 residues long. Germline lookup yields CDR1 GTSNPN and CDR2 SVGIG (reference sequence). The CDR3 nucleotides read TGTGCCTGGAGTGTACTGGAGGGATGCGGGGAGCTGTTTTTT. Translation gives CAWSVLEGCGELFF.

The CDR3 reads CASSSLAGGSNEQFF. CDR3 coding DNA: TGCGCCAGCAGCTCCCTAGCGGGGGGGAGCAATGAGCAGTTCTTC. The chain combines TRBV5-1 with TRBJ2-1; 12 positions match TRBD2. V trimming: 3 bases; J trimming: 6 bases; junction bases outside the gene matches: 4. CDR3 size: 15 residues. The germline gives CDR1 SGHRS, CDR2 YFSETQ.

This clone was seen once. The chain is built from TRBV7-8 and TRBJ2-5; TRBD2 agrees at 14 bases. Trimming took 1 base from V and 5 from J; bases not matched to a gene: 6. This CDR3 region has 17 residues. Germline V lookup: CDR1 SGHVS, CDR2 FQNEAQ. The CDR3 DNA sequence: TGTGCCAGCAGCTTAGTGGGACTAGCGGGAGTGGAGGAGACCCAGTACTTC. This sequence encodes CASSLVGLAGVEETQYF. Drawing the rest from reference TRBV7-8 and TRBJ2-5, the complete variable domain is GAGVSQSPRYKVAKRGQDVALRCDPISGHVSLFWYQQALGQGPEFLTYFQNEAQLDKSGLPSDRFFAERPEGSVSTLKIQRTQQEDSAVYLCASSLVGLAGVEETQYFGPGTRLLVL.

The chain is built from TRBV19 and TRBJ2-3, with 12 nucleotides matching TRBD1. Germline CDR1 LNHDA, CDR2 SQIVND (reference sequence). J lost 8 bases, V lost 11 bases, and 5 bases had no gene match. The CDR3 consists of 12 residues. CDR3 protein: CAGDRGLGTQYF. In DNA, the CDR3 is TGTGCCGGGGACAGGGGGCTTGGTACGCAGTATTTT.

The chain is built from TRBV30 and TRBJ2-3; TRBD1 agrees at 9 bases. The V gene end was trimmed by 4 bases and the J gene end by 14 bases; junction bases not matched to a gene: 13. The CDR3 has 13 amino acids. Per the germline V gene, CDR1 is GTSNPN and CDR2 is SVGIG (reference sequence). The CDR3 DNA reads TGTGCCTGGACTGGCAAGGGACAGGGCGTTAGGTATTTT. It specifies CAWTGKGQGVRYF.

The chain couples TRBV28 to TRBJ2-1, with D tentatively TRBD2 (6 bases). The germline CDR1 and CDR2 sequences are MDHEN and SYDVKM. This CDR3 region has 15 residues. Trimming removed 5 bases from V and 6 bases from J, with 17 bases in between. The CDR3 sequence is CASSPPRGNLNEQFF. CDR3 DNA: TGTGCCAGCAGTCCGCCTCGGGGGAACCTCAATGAGCAGTTCTTC.

This clone appeared once. The rearrangement joins TRBV5-1 to TRBJ2-2; possible D gene TRBD2, 6 bases. The CDR3 sequence is 15 residues long. V dropped 4 bases and J dropped 4 bases, with 14 bases sitting between them. CDR1 SGHRS and CDR2 YFSETQ come from the germline V gene. CDR3 sequence (DNA): TGCGCCAGCAGCGGATCGGGAGTTAGCACCGGGGAGCTGTTTTTT. It yields the protein CASSGSGVSTGELFF.

Only a few counts were recorded for this clone. J is TRBJ2-7 and V is TRBV27; possibly TRBD1 for D (6 bases). Germline CDR1 is MNHEY and CDR2 is SMNVEV (reference sequence). The CDR3 consists of 13 residues. The ends were cut back, 5 bases at V and 7 bases at J, with 15 bases in the middle. Here the CDR3 DNA reads TGTGCCAGCAGTAGGACAGTGCCTACGGAGCAGTACTTC. Protein sequence: CASSRTVPTEQYF.

This chain uses TRBV7-9 with TRBJ2-7; weak D call: TRBD2 (5 bases). V was cut by 10 bases and J by 1 base, with 8 bases left in between. Germline CDR1 SEHNR, CDR2 FQNEAQ (reference sequence). The CDR3 is made up of 11 amino acids. The CDR3 bases are TGTGCCATCGGGGAGTCCTACGAGCAGTACTTC. Its translation: CAIGESYEQYF.

V and J are TRBV6-5 and TRBJ1-5; 8 bases are shared with TRBD1. V gave up 11 bases and J gave up 2 bases; unmatched junction bases: 11. The CDR3 loop spans 15 amino acids. Germline lookup yields CDR1 MNHEY and CDR2 SVGAGI. The CDR3 DNA follows: TGTGCCTCCTGCCCCGGGACAGGTGGCAATCAGCCCCAGCATTTT. It is translated as CASCPGTGGNQPQHF.

The chain uses TRBV14 and TRBJ1-2; 8 bases line up with TRBD1. Trimming at V came to 5 bases and at J to 12 bases, leaving 14 bases not matched to a gene. Germline CDR1 is SGHDN and CDR2 is FVKESK. The CDR3 is 14 amino acids. The CDR3 reads CASSYNGQGGLDTF. The CDR3 DNA is TGTGCCAGCAGCTACAACGGACAGGGCGGGTTGGACACCTTC. Full variable domain (remainder filled in from reference TRBV14 and TRBJ1-2): EAGVTQFPSHSVIEKGQTVTLRCDPISGHDNLYWYRRVMGKEIKFLLHFVKESKQDESGMPNNRFLAERTGGTYSTLKVQPAELEDSGVYFCASSYNGQGGLDTFGSGTRLTVV.

V and J are TRBV5-4 and TRBJ1-1; 9 bases are a match to TRBD1. This CDR3 contains 16 residues. The ends lost 4 bases at V and 5 bases at J; junction bases unmatched: 12. CDR1 and CDR2 (germline): SGHNT, YYREEE (reference sequence). The CDR3 coding sequence is TGTGCCAGCAGCCCTGGACAGGGGATACCGACGACTGAAGCTTTCTTT. Protein sequence: CASSPGQGIPTTEAFF.

This chain links TRBV20-1 with TRBJ1-6, with D unclear. The CDR3 consists of 10 residues. V dropped 1 base and J dropped 14 bases, with 6 bases sitting between them. CDR1 and CDR2 from the germline V gene are DFQATT and SNEGSKA (reference sequence). In DNA, the CDR3 is TGCAGTGCTAGAGGGGCCTCCCTCCACTTT. Translating gives CSARGASLHF.

This clone was recorded only once. This rearrangement joins TRBV18 to TRBJ1-6, with TRBD1 identical over 9 bases. From germline, CDR1 is KGHSH and CDR2 LQKENI. With 5 bases clipped from V and 11 bases from J, the junction kept 7 bases outside the gene matches. The CDR3 is 14 amino acids. The CDR3 loop reads CASSAGTGRAPLHF. Written as DNA, the CDR3 is TGTGCCAGCTCAGCCGGGACAGGGAGGGCACCCCTCCACTTT.

V and J are TRBV5-1 and TRBJ2-5; D is possibly TRBD2 (6 bases). The J call is in doubt because the DNA end fits TRBJ2-7 better. The germline CDR1 and CDR2 sequences are SGHRS and YFSETQ. The CDR3 is 14 amino acids. Written as DNA, the CDR3 is TGCGCCAGCAGCTTTGGGGCGGGGCCCTACGAGCAGTACTTC. Its translation: CASSFGAGPYEQYF.

The chain is built from TRBV11-2 and TRBJ2-1; 7 nucleotides align to TRBD1. The V gene end was trimmed by 0 bases and the J gene end by 0 bases; junction bases not matched to a gene: 8. CDR3 length: 18 amino acids. Germline V CDR1 and CDR2: SGHAT, FQNNGV. This chain's CDR3 is CASSLEYRGSSSYNEQFF. The CDR3 DNA reads as TGTGCCAGCAGCTTAGAGTACAGGGGTTCGAGCTCCTACAATGAGCAGTTCTTC.

This clone appeared a single time. At one end the junction does not follow the germline gene, possibly because of a read error. The chain combines TRBV5-4 with TRBJ2-7; 7 bases match TRBD2. Per germline, CDR1 SGHNT and CDR2 YYREEE (reference sequence). This CDR3 is 12 amino acids long. CDR3 in amino acids: CASSLDAGVPSF. In DNA form, the CDR3 reads TGTGCCAGCAGCTTGGATGCGGGAGTTCCGTCGTTC.

The sample holds one count of this clone. This CDR3 reads CASSADSLYSGNTIYF. DNA of the CDR3: TGTGCCAGCAGTGCCGACAGCCTCTACTCTGGAAACACCATATATTTT. The chain joins TRBV25-1 to TRBJ1-3; tentatively, D is TRBD1 (5 bases). The V gene lost 4 bases and the J gene lost 0 bases, with 13 bases spanning the gap. Per germline, CDR1 MGHDK and CDR2 SYGVNS. This CDR3 comprises 16 residues.

The chain employs TRBV9 and TRBJ1-2, with 8 bases aligning to TRBD1. Germline V gene lookup returns CDR1 SGDLS and CDR2 YYNGEE. The trim removed 3 bases at V and 5 bases at J, leaving 9 bases unmatched. The CDR3 covers 15 residues. CDR3 coding DNA: TGTGCCAGCAGCGCCCCGGGACAGGCTTTTTATGGCTACACCTTC. It codes for CASSAPGQAFYGYTF. The full variable domain, with the rest looked up from reference TRBV9 and TRBJ1-2, is DSGVTQTPKHLITATGQRVTLRCSPRSGDLSVYWYQQSLDQGLQFLIQYYNGEERAKGNILERFSAQQFPDLHSELNLSSLELGDSALYFCASSAPGQAFYGYTFGSGTRLTVV.